A single sample gave rise to the 21 T cell receptor beta chains below, sequenced in a study of blood T cell repertoires in COVID-19. The assay was immunoSEQ multiplex PCR, and TCRdb's table has in-frame clones only and misses some. The sample holds 300,000 or so clones; more than 75% are singletons and the top ten take over 1%. The sample comprised peripheral blood. The source of these receptors is a man aged 70-80 years with acute or convalescent COVID-19.

V usage is TRBV6-2 or TRBV6-3 and J usage is TRBJ1-3; D ambiguous. Per germline, CDR1 MNHEY and CDR2 SVGEGT. V was clipped by 5 bases and J by 0 bases, with 14 bases between them. The CDR3 covers 16 residues. In DNA, the CDR3 is TGTGCCAGCAGTGCGCGATATTACAGCTCTGGAAACACCATATATTTT. It codes for CASSARYYSSGNTIYF.

V gene TRBV10-3 combines with J gene TRBJ1-2; 7 positions agree with TRBD1. From germline, CDR1 is ENHRY and CDR2 SYGVKD. V shed 10 bases and J 4 bases; nucleotides not matched to a gene: 15. The CDR3 consists of 15 residues. This chain's CDR3 is CATHRGDPISYGYTF. In DNA form, the CDR3 reads TGTGCCACCCACAGGGGCGATCCCATATCCTATGGCTACACCTTC.

The count of this clone is one. The J gene is TRBJ1-1, the V gene TRBV29-1; D uncertain. The germline V and J ends were trimmed by 6 bases and 4 bases, with 21 bases remaining between them. This CDR3 is built from 15 residues. Germline V gene data show CDR1 as SQVTM and CDR2 as ANQGSEA. CDR3 protein: CSVGEISGIATEAFF. CDR3 nucleotide sequence: TGCAGCGTCGGAGAAATATCGGGGATTGCCACTGAAGCTTTCTTT.

This chain connects TRBV29-1 to TRBJ2-5; 7 bases align to TRBD1. V shed 6 bases and J 10 bases; nucleotides not matched to a gene: 5. There are 10 residues in the CDR3. Germline CDR1 and CDR2: SQVTM and ANQGSEA. The CDR3 protein is CSVADRDQYF. CDR3 sequence (DNA): TGCAGCGTAGCTGACAGGGACCAGTACTTC. The full variable domain, with the rest looked up from reference TRBV29-1 and TRBJ2-5, is SAVISQKPSRDICQRGTSLTIQCQVDSQVTMMFWYRQQPGQSLTLIATANQGSEATYESGFVIDKFPISRPNLTFSTLTVSNMSPEDSSIYLCSVADRDQYFGPGTRLLVL.

J is TRBJ1-1 and V is TRBV28, with a tentative D call TRBD1 (5 bases). Trimming stripped 2 bases from V and 5 bases from J, with 9 bases between. This CDR3 contains 13 residues. Germline-derived CDR1 and CDR2 are MDHEN and SYDVKM. The CDR3 reads CASSLDRGTEAFF. CDR3 DNA: TGTGCCAGCAGTTTAGATCGGGGGACTGAAGCTTTCTTT.

The chain employs TRBV29-1 and TRBJ2-3; TRBD2 agrees at 8 bases. Germline values: CDR1 SQVTM, CDR2 ANQGSEA. The CDR3 is 15 residues long. Trimming at V came to 8 bases and at J to 0 bases, leaving 10 bases not matched to a gene. The CDR3 nucleotides read TGCAGCTCGAAAGCGGGGGCCACTAGCACAGATACGCAGTATTTT. Amino acid sequence: CSSKAGATSTDTQYF.

This chain uses TRBV10-3 with TRBJ2-3; D is uncertain. The CDR3 runs to 14 residues. Germline assignment: CDR1 ENHRY and CDR2 SYGVKD. Trimming pared 10 bases from V and 0 bases from J, leaving 14 bases between. The CDR3, as DNA: TGTGCCACCTGTGACACCACTAGCACAGATACGCAGTATTTT. This gives the protein CATCDTTSTDTQYF.

This sequence joins TRBV24-1 and TRBJ2-1; D call uncertain. The germline gives CDR1 KGHDR, CDR2 SFDVKD. This CDR3 contains 17 residues. The V end was cut by 2 bases, the J end by 0 bases, with 13 bases between. The CDR3 region has the DNA TGTGCCACCAGTGATTCTCTCAGAGGAAGCTCCTACAATGAGCAGTTCTTC. Amino acid sequence: CATSDSLRGSSYNEQFF.

This rearrangement joins TRBV30 to TRBJ2-5; 9 bases agree with TRBD2. Germline V lookup: CDR1 GTSNPN, CDR2 SVGIG (reference sequence). V was clipped by 3 bases and J by 5 bases; unmatched bases: 7. The CDR3 is made up of 14 amino acids. This CDR3 is CAWRPGLAQETQYF. For the CDR3, the DNA is TGTGCCTGGAGGCCGGGACTAGCTCAGGAGACCCAGTACTTC.

This chain uses TRBV2 with TRBJ1-5; no firm D call. Trimming stripped 5 bases from V and 0 bases from J, with 11 bases between. The CDR3 loop spans 15 amino acids. The germline V gene encodes CDR1 SNHLY and CDR2 FYNNEI. The chain's CDR3 is CASSPGRGSNQPQHF. The CDR3 DNA is TGTGCCAGCAGTCCCGGTCGGGGTAGCAATCAGCCCCAGCATTTT.

V gene TRBV7-2 combines with J gene TRBJ2-7, with D unclear. Trimming shortened V by 4 bases and J by 1 base, and 14 bases separated the two germline ends. The CDR3 sequence is 15 residues long. The germline gives CDR1 SGHTA, CDR2 FQGNSA. CDR3 DNA sequence: TGTGCCAGCAGCTCCGGCGGATTATCATCCTACGAGCAGTACTTC. It is translated as CASSSGGLSSYEQYF.

This clone was found a few times. The chain carries TRBV7-2 and TRBJ1-5, with TRBD1 as a possible D gene (6 bases). The CDR3 loop spans 14 amino acids. Between the trimmed V and J ends, which lost 3 bases and 1 base, there was a span of 7 bases. Germline lookup yields CDR1 SGHTA and CDR2 FQGNSA. CDR3 region: CASSFQGSNQPQHF. DNA for the CDR3: TGTGCCAGCAGCTTCCAGGGGAGCAATCAGCCCCAGCATTTT. The full variable domain, with the rest looked up from reference TRBV7-2 and TRBJ1-5, is GAGVSQSPSNKVTEKGKDVELRCDPISGHTALYWYRQSLGQGLEFLIYFQGNSAPDKSGLPSDRFSAERTGGSVSTLTIQRTQQEDSAVYLCASSFQGSNQPQHFGDGTRLSIL.

The J gene is TRBJ1-2, the V gene TRBV19; perhaps TRBD1 as D (6 bases). Germline CDR1 reads LNHDA; CDR2 reads SQIVND (reference sequence). V gave up 4 bases and J gave up 7 bases, with 16 bases separating them. CDR3 length equals 14 residues. The CDR3 sequence: CASSTPGVLVGYTF. The CDR3 DNA sequence: TGTGCCAGTAGTACCCCAGGGGTATTAGTTGGCTACACCTTC.

The CDR3 sequence is CASSYSTGTIYGYTF. The CDR3 DNA sequence: TGTGCCAGCAGTTACAGCACCGGGACTATCTATGGCTACACCTTC. The V call is TRBV6-5, the J call TRBJ1-2; TRBD1 is a possible D gene (5 bases). V lost 2 bases to trimming and J lost 4 bases, with 14 bases between them. Germline V gives CDR1 MNHEY, CDR2 SVGAGI. The CDR3 sequence is 15 residues long.

V and J are TRBV7-3 and TRBJ2-3; 9 positions match TRBD2. V trimming: 3 bases; J trimming: 3 bases; junction bases outside the gene matches: 10. The CDR3 is 17 amino acids. From germline, CDR1 is SGHTA and CDR2 FQGTGA. CDR3 coding DNA: TGTGCCAGCAGCTTTTCAGCCAGCGGGGGGCAGACAGATACGCAGTATTTT. It yields the protein CASSFSASGGQTDTQYF.

V is TRBV4-3 and J is TRBJ2-4; no firm D call. Germline loops: CDR1 LGHNA, CDR2 YSLEER. The CDR3 spans 15 residues. The V gene lost 3 bases and the J gene lost 1 base, with 10 bases spanning the gap. The CDR3 DNA reads as TGCGCCAGCAGCCAGGCCGCATTGGCCAAAAACATTCAGTACTTC. It specifies CASSQAALAKNIQYF.

This clone was seen a handful of times. The J gene is TRBJ1-1, the V gene TRBV18, with D possibly matching TRBD1 (6 bases). The CDR3 contains 11 residues. The ends were cut back, 5 bases at V and 9 bases at J, with 10 bases in the middle. Per the germline V gene, CDR1 is KGHSH and CDR2 is LQKENI. CDR3 nucleotide sequence: TGTGCCAGCTCATACAGGGAGCAAGCTTTCTTT. This translates into CASSYREQAFF. Full variable domain (missing parts from reference TRBV18 and TRBJ1-1): NAGVMQNPRHLVRRRGQEARLRCSPMKGHSHVYWYRQLPEEGLKFMVYLQKENIIDESGMPKERFSAEFPKEGPSILRIQQVVRGDSAAYFCASSYREQAFFGQGTRLTVV.

Comment on this clone: Other DNA sequences in this sample translate to the same CDR3. The chain links TRBV28 to TRBJ2-1, with no clear D. The CDR3 has 11 residues. Germline V gene data show CDR1 as MDHEN and CDR2 as SYDVKM. Between the trimmed V and J ends, which lost 5 bases and 7 bases, there was a span of 6 bases. The CDR3, as DNA: TGTGCCAGCAGTGTCAGGAATGAGCAGTTCTTC. It codes for CASSVRNEQFF. Looking up the rest from reference TRBV28 and TRBJ2-1 gives the full variable domain: DVKVTQSSRYLVKRTGEKVFLECVQDMDHENMFWYRQDPGLGLRLIYFSYDVKMKEKGDIPEGYSVSREKKERFSLILESASTNQTSMYLCASSVRNEQFFGPGTRLTVL.

This chain links TRBV5-6 with TRBJ1-2, with D tentatively TRBD1 (6 bases). CDR3 length equals 13 residues. V lost 3 bases and J 2 bases, leaving 8 bases between the germline ends. Germline assignment: CDR1 SGHDT and CDR2 YYEEEE. The CDR3, as DNA: TGTGCCAGCAGCTACAGGGACAACTATGGCTACACCTTC. Residues: CASSYRDNYGYTF.

This CDR3 is CATSDFTNQPQHF. The CDR3 nucleotides read TGTGCCACCAGTGATTTTACAAATCAGCCCCAGCATTTT. The V call is TRBV24-1, the J call TRBJ1-5; no clear D. There are 13 residues in the CDR3. Germline CDR1 is KGHDR and CDR2 is SFDVKD. The V end lost 1 base, the J end lost 4 bases, and 4 bases lay between the germline ends.

V and J are TRBV19 and TRBJ2-5; 10 positions match TRBD2. The germline V gene encodes CDR1 LNHDA and CDR2 SQIVND (reference sequence). CDR3 length: 15 amino acids. Trimming cost V 5 bases and J 4 bases; bases outside gene matches: 7. CDR3 protein: CASSQLAGRRETQYF. The CDR3 DNA sequence: TGTGCCAGTAGTCAACTAGCGGGACGGCGAGAGACCCAGTACTTC.